The sequence of this TCR beta chain was determined in a study of T cells in Graves' hyperthyroidism and ophthalmopathy. Germline V CDR1 and CDR2: SGHTA, FQGTGA. V lost 5 bases and J lost 0; bases outside the gene matches: 9. CDR3 length: 17 amino acids. Authors of the study amplified TCR beta CDR3 regions from RNA transcripts. TCR CDR3 regions were first amplified by RT-PCR with HTBI primers. Via MiXCR, TCRdb re-called the multiplex PCR reads, giving one row per CDR3 protein. Here the sample spans hundreds of thousands of distinct CDR3 sequences, roughly 14% being singletons. Regarding the study as a whole: Blood shared most expanded thyroid clonotypes above 0.001. The model identified upcoming ophthalmopathy a median about 6.5 months ahead of onset.

About this clonotype itself: Its antigen is as yet unknown.

Individuals with ophthalmopathy presented a Clinical Activity Score of at least 3, a NOSPECS grade of at least 4 and a duration under 3 months. Using around 10 ml of fresh peripheral blood, PBMCs were prepared. This rearrangement joins TRBV7-3 to TRBJ2-3, with TRBD1 matching over 9 bases. The source is a man aged 18 to 35 with Graves' ophthalmopathy. Sequencing was performed on blood. The CDR3 DNA follows: TGTGCCAGCAGCAAGGACAGGGACAGGGCAAGCACAGATACGCAGTATTTT. This sequence encodes CASSKDRDRASTDTQYF.